This T cell receptor (beta chain) originates from a study of vaccination and CD4 T cells after COVID-19. The germline CDR1 and CDR2 sequences are SNHLY and FYNNEI. There are 15 residues in the CDR3. V dropped 3 bases and J dropped 6; count of bases not matched to a gene: 8. Treatment in this sample: approximately 11-day PBMC culture with coronavirus spike peptide pools or control peptides (ViraFEST assay). In the ViraFEST assay, peptide-pool expansion preceded TCR sequencing of expanded clonotypes. The Oncomine TCR Beta short-read assay was what sequenced the DNA obtained from cultured CD4+ T cells. The genomic DNA was obtained from cultured CD4+ T cells by extraction with the QIAamp micro DNA kit. TCRdb passed the PCR reads through MiXCR, listing each CDR3 protein once. The sample lists roughly 9,000 distinct CDR3 sequences; 59% were seen once. Concerning this clonotype: Its antigen is unidentified.

The sequenced sample consisted of CD4+ T cells from blood, cultured in vitro. This rearrangement joins TRBV2 to TRBJ1-2; 9 positions match TRBD1. The TCR sequence derives from a human donor who had recovered from COVID-19. CDR3: CASSDSTTGGDGYTF. The DNA for the CDR3 is TGTGCCAGCAGTGATTCAACCACAGGGGGCGATGGCTACACCTTC.